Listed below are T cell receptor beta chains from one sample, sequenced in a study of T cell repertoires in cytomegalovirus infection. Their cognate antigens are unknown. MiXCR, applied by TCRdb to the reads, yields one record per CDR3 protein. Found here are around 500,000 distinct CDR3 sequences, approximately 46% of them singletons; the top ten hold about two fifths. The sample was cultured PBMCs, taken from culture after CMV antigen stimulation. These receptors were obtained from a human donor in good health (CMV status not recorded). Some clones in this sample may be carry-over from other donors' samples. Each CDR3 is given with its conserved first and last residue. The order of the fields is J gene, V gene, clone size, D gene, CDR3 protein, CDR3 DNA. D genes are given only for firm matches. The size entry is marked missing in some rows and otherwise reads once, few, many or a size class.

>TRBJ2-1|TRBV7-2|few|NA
CASSLNRGSIDNEQFF
TGTGCCAGCAGCCTAAATCGGGGGTCCATAGACAATGAGCAGTTCTTC
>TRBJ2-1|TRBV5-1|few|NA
CASTAMGGSYNEQFF
TGCGCCAGCACCGCGATGGGGGGCTCCTACAATGAGCAGTTCTTC
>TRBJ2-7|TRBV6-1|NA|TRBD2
CASGTSGTSSYEQYF
TGTGCCAGCGGGACTAGCGGGACGAGCTCCTACGAGCAGTACTTC
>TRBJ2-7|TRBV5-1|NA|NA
CASNTGSSYEQYF
TGCGCCAGCAATACCGGGTCCTCCTACGAGCAGTACTTC
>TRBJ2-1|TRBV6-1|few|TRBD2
CASSGSLAGVYNEQFF
TGTGCCAGCAGTGGGTCACTAGCGGGAGTCTACAATGAGCAGTTCTTC
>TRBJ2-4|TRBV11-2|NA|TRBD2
CASTIEAGVGIQYF
TGTGCCAGCACTATCGAGGCGGGGGTTGGCATTCAGTACTTC
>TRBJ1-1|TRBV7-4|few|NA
CARPHTPGTEAFF
TGTGCCAGGCCCCACACCCCGGGGACTGAAGCTTTCTTT
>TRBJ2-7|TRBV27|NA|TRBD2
CASGLAGGGNEQYF
TGTGCCTCAGGACTAGCGGGAGGAGGGAACGAGCAGTACTTC
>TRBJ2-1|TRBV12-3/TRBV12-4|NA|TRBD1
CASSLTGDGNEQFF
TGTGCCAGCAGTTTGACAGGGGATGGCAATGAGCAGTTCTTC
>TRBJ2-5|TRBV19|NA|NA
CASSTHQETQYF
TGTGCCAGTAGTACCCACCAAGAGACCCAGTACTTC
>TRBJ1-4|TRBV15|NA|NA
CATSPGAVYTTNEKLFF
TGTGCCACCAGCCCCGGGGCAGTCTATACAACTAATGAAAAACTGTTTTTT
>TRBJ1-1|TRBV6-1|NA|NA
CASSSFGGGTEAFF
TGTGCCAGCAGTTCCTTTGGGGGGGGAACTGAAGCTTTCTTT
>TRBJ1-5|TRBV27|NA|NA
CASSLWRGTQPQHF
TGTGCCAGCAGTTTATGGCGGGGGACCCAGCCCCAGCATTTT
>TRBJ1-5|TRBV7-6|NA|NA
CASSLGGGGSNQPQHF
TGTGCCAGCAGCTTAGGCGGAGGGGGAAGCAATCAGCCCCAGCATTTT
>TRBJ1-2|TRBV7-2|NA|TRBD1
CASRTGNTVGYTF
TGTGCCAGCAGGACAGGGAATACCGTCGGCTACACCTTC
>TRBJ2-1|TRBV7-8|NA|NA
CASSLGARERVNEQFF
TGTGCCAGCAGCTTAGGGGCAAGGGAGAGAGTGAATGAGCAGTTCTTC
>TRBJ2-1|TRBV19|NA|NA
CASSIQDYHNEQFF
TGTGCCAGTAGTATCCAAGACTACCACAATGAGCAGTTCTTC
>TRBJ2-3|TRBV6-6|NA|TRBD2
CASSPSGERTDTQYF
TGTGCCAGCAGCCCCAGCGGGGAGAGGACAGATACGCAGTATTTT
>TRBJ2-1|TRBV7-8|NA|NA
CASSYRWEDEQFF
TGTGCCAGCAGCTACCGGTGGGAGGATGAGCAGTTCTTC
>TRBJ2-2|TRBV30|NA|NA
CAWSNRPTGELFF
TGTGCCTGGAGTAACAGGCCGACCGGGGAGCTGTTTTTT
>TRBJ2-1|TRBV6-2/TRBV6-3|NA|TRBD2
CASTVGLAPYNEQFF
TGTGCCAGCACCGTGGGACTAGCGCCTTACAATGAGCAGTTCTTC
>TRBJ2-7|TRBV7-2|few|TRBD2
CASSRVSGTVSYEQYF
TGTGCCAGCAGCAGAGTTAGCGGGACGGTCTCCTACGAGCAGTACTTC
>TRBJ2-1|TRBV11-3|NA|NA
CASKRDTDHEQFF
TGTGCCAGCAAACGGGACACGGACCATGAGCAGTTCTTC
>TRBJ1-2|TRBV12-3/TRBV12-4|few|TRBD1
CASSATGSYGYTF
TGTGCCAGCAGTGCGACAGGGAGCTATGGCTACACCTTC
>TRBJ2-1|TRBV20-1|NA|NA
CSARDAVPWQFF
TGCAGTGCTAGAGACGCCGTCCCGTGGCAGTTCTTC
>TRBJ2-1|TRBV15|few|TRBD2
CATTLGRGSYNEQFF
TGTGCCACCACCCTGGGACGCGGGAGCTACAATGAGCAGTTCTTC
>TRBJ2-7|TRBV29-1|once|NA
CSVEREGYEQYF
TGCAGCGTTGAAAGGGAAGGCTACGAGCAGTACTTC
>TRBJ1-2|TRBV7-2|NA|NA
CASSVGGQPYGYTF
TGTGCCAGCAGTGTAGGAGGACAGCCCTATGGCTACACCTTC
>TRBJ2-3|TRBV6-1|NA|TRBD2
CASSAFGAGGTDTQYF
TGTGCCAGCAGTGCCTTCGGTGCGGGGGGGACAGATACGCAGTATTTT
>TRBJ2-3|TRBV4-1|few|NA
CASSPWTAYTQYF
TGCGCCAGCAGCCCCTGGACGGCGTATACGCAGTATTTT
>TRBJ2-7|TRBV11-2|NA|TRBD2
CASSLIREASYEQYF
TGTGCCAGCAGCTTAATACGGGAGGCCTCTTACGAGCAGTACTTC
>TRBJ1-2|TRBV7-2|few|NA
CASSKGGAANYGYTF
TGTGCCAGCAGCAAGGGGGGGGCCGCTAACTATGGCTACACCTTC
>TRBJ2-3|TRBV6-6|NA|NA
CASSQFGDTQYF
TGTGCCAGCAGTCAGTTCGGGGATACGCAGTATTTT
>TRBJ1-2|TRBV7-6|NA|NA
CASSLEPALNYGYTF
TGTGCCAGCAGCTTAGAGCCAGCTCTTAACTATGGCTACACCTTC
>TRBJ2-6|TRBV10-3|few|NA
CATIPGSGANVLTF
TGTGCCACAATACCAGGCTCTGGGGCCAACGTCCTGACTTTC